The rows below give T cell receptor beta chains drawn from one sample of a study of metastatic and nonmetastatic thyroid tumors. TCRdb re-called the PCR reads with MiXCR. The data hold some 52,000 clones, with approximately 19% observed a single time. The material sequenced was blood. Every receptor here comes from a female donor with papillary thyroid cancer or a benign thyroid nodule (not recorded which). Some clones in this sample may be carry-over from other donors' samples. The conserved cysteine and the conserved F or W are not part of the CDR3 here.

J gene: TRBJ1-2
V gene: TRBV27
CDR3 protein: ASSSLVCYGYT

J gene: TRBJ1-1
V gene: TRBV19
CDR3 protein: ASSPLDSWTEAF

J gene: TRBJ2-1
V gene: TRBV6-4
CDR3 protein: ASSDGRAGAEQF

J gene: TRBJ2-7
V gene: TRBV5-1
CDR3 protein: ASSLSSVAGLEQY

J gene: TRBJ1-1
V gene: TRBV7-3
CDR3 protein: ASSLEGRARNTEAF

J gene: TRBJ1-1
V gene: TRBV5-1
CDR3 protein: ASSLEPTNTEAF

J gene: TRBJ2-3
V gene: TRBV6-6
CDR3 protein: ASSTNLAGGTLDKQY

J gene: TRBJ2-7
V gene: TRBV2
CDR3 protein: ATKQTSSNYEQY

J gene: TRBJ2-3
V gene: TRBV27
CDR3 protein: ASRRSGGRSTYTQY

J gene: TRBJ2-7
V gene: TRBV6-1
CDR3 protein: ASRGAWTGTMEQY

J gene: TRBJ2-3
V gene: TRBV15
CDR3 protein: ATSLRDSTTDTQY

J gene: TRBJ2-5
V gene: TRBV4-1
CDR3 protein: ASSQVTLAGKETQY

J gene: TRBJ2-5
V gene: TRBV2
CDR3 protein: ASKGGRAENQY

J gene: TRBJ2-2
V gene: TRBV3-1
CDR3 protein: ASSQDWAGDTGELF

J gene: TRBJ2-1
V gene: TRBV7-9
CDR3 protein: ASSFSQLNEQF

J gene: TRBJ2-7
V gene: TRBV6-1
CDR3 protein: ASSVQSAYEQY

J gene: TRBJ2-7
V gene: TRBV2
CDR3 protein: ASSEDLGLPYEQY

J gene: TRBJ2-5
V gene: TRBV6-1
CDR3 protein: ASSKGREGVRMVSQY

J gene: TRBJ1-1
V gene: TRBV7-3
CDR3 protein: ASSIDGQPNTEAF

J gene: TRBJ2-1
V gene: TRBV18
CDR3 protein: ASSPPWLKLAGAGYNEQF

J gene: TRBJ2-2
V gene: TRBV7-7
CDR3 protein: ASSLGKNTGELF

J gene: TRBJ1-5
V gene: TRBV20-1
CDR3 protein: SARTGGERNQPQH

J gene: TRBJ1-3
V gene: TRBV30
CDR3 protein: AWTREVRNTIY

J gene: TRBJ2-7
V gene: TRBV20-1
CDR3 protein: SAMPPWTGDYERY

J gene: TRBJ2-5
V gene: TRBV7-8
CDR3 protein: ASSNWGGQETQY

J gene: TRBJ2-1
V gene: TRBV11-2
CDR3 protein: ASIPIQGVGNEQF

J gene: TRBJ1-2
V gene: TRBV5-5
CDR3 protein: ASTWNLGGVHGYT

J gene: TRBJ1-1
V gene: TRBV6-1
CDR3 protein: ASSDEWQIEAF

J gene: TRBJ2-7
V gene: TRBV28
CDR3 protein: ASSTQWAYQQY

J gene: TRBJ2-1
V gene: TRBV12-3/TRBV12-4
CDR3 protein: ASSPWTRGKFDEQF

J gene: TRBJ2-7
V gene: TRBV3-1
CDR3 protein: ASSRSSVQSAEQY

J gene: TRBJ1-1
V gene: TRBV20-1
CDR3 protein: SAILVLRSTEAF

J gene: TRBJ1-2
V gene: TRBV7-9
CDR3 protein: ASSARRPGQGVYYGYT

J gene: TRBJ2-7
V gene: TRBV6-2/TRBV6-3
CDR3 protein: ASSYSFQGGRY

J gene: TRBJ2-7
V gene: TRBV6-9
CDR3 protein: AGSYSIAGGSYEKY

J gene: TRBJ2-3
V gene: TRBV12-3/TRBV12-4
CDR3 protein: ATRRDGPTDTQY

J gene: TRBJ2-1
V gene: TRBV20-1
CDR3 protein: SARGIAGSYNEQS

J gene: TRBJ1-1
V gene: TRBV30
CDR3 protein: ACRARITTDRGGGEAF

J gene: TRBJ2-1
V gene: TRBV30
CDR3 protein: AWSIGLAGYNEQF

J gene: TRBJ2-7
V gene: TRBV18
CDR3 protein: ASSPDSSEQY

J gene: TRBJ2-1
V gene: TRBV29-1
CDR3 protein: SVEVNLGEQF

J gene: TRBJ2-1
V gene: TRBV6-2/TRBV6-3
CDR3 protein: ASSYLNEQF

J gene: TRBJ2-2
V gene: TRBV7-9
CDR3 protein: ASSPLGDGELF

J gene: TRBJ2-7
V gene: TRBV10-2
CDR3 protein: ASRSGTNYEQY

J gene: TRBJ2-1
V gene: TRBV6-1
CDR3 protein: ASKVHNEQF

J gene: TRBJ2-4
V gene: TRBV19
CDR3 protein: ASSSPSGTDIQY

J gene: TRBJ2-2
V gene: TRBV6-2/TRBV6-3
CDR3 protein: ASSWATLQTGELF

J gene: TRBJ2-1
V gene: TRBV28
CDR3 protein: ASSDTSGRNLDQF

J gene: TRBJ1-2
V gene: TRBV28
CDR3 protein: SSSFPGPGRGYGHT

J gene: TRBJ2-5
V gene: TRBV28
CDR3 protein: ASSSHSGSDGQETQY

J gene: TRBJ2-1
V gene: TRBV20-1
CDR3 protein: SARPGRGYNEQF

J gene: TRBJ1-1
V gene: TRBV7-3
CDR3 protein: ASSLGTSNTEAF

J gene: TRBJ2-1
V gene: TRBV12-3/TRBV12-4
CDR3 protein: ASSLEGQLYNEQF

J gene: TRBJ2-7
V gene: TRBV30
CDR3 protein: AWSVLGTYEQY

J gene: TRBJ2-1
V gene: TRBV12-3/TRBV12-4
CDR3 protein: ASTPGLVDNEQF

J gene: TRBJ2-1
V gene: TRBV20-1
CDR3 protein: SARQGLSYNEQF